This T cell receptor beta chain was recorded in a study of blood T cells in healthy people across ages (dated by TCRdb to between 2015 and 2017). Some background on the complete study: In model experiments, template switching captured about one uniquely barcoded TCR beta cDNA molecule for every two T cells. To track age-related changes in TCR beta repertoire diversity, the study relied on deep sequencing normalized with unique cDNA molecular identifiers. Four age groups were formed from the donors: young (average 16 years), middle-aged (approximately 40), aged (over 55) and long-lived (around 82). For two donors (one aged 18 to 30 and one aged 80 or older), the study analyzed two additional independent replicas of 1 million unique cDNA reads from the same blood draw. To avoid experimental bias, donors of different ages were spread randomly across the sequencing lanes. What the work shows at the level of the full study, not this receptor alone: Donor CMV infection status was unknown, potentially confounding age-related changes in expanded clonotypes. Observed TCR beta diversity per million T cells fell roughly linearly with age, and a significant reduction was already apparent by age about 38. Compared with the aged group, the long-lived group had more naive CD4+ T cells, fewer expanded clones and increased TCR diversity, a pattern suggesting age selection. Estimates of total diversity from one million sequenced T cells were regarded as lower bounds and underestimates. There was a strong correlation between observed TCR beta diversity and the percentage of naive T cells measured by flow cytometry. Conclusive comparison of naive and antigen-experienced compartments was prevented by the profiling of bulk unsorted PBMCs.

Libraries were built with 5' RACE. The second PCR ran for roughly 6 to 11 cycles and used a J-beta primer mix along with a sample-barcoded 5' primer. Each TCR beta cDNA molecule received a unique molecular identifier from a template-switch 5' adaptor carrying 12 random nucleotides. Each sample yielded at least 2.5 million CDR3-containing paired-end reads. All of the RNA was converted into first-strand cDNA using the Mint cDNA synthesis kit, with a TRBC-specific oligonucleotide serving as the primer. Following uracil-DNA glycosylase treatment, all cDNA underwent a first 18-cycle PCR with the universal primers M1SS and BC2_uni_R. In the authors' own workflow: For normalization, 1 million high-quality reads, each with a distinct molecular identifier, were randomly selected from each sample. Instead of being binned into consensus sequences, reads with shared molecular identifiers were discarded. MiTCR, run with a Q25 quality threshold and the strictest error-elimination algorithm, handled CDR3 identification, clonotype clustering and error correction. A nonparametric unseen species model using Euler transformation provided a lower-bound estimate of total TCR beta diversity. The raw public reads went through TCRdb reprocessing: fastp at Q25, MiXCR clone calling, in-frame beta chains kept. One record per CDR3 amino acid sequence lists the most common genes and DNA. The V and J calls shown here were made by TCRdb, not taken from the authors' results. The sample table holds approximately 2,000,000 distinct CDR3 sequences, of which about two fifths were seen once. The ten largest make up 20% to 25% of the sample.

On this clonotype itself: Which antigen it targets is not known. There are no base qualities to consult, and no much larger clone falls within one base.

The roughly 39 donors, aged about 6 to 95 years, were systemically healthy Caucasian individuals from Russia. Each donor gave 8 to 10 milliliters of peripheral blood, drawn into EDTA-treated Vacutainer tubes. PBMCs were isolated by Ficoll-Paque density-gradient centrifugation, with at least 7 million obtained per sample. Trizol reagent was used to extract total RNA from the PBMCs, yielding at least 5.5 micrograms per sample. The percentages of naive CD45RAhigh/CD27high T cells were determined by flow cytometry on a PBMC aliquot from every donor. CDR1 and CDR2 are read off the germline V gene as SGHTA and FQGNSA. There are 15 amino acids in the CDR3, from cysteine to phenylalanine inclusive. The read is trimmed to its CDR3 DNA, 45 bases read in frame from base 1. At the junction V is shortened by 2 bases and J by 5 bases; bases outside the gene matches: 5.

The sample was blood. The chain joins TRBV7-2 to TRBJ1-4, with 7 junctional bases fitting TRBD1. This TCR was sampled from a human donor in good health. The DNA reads TGTGCCAGCAGCTTAAGACAGGGTCTAAATGAAAAACTGTTTTTT. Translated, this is CASSLRQGLNEKLFF.